These T cell receptor beta chains were read from a single sample in a study of blood T cell repertoires in COVID-19. This table comes from immunoSEQ multiplex PCR, and its TCRdb copy is limited to in-frame clones, with some not included. The profile shows roughly 190,000 clones, about 88% of them singletons. Material: peripheral blood. The receptors come from an elderly woman in a cohort sampled during active or convalescent COVID-19. CDR3s include the opening cysteine and the closing phenylalanine or tryptophan. D genes are given only for firm matches. Size values are once, few and many counts, or a class for expanded clones, and some rows have none.

abundance	v_gene	d_gene	j_gene	CDR3nt	CDR3aa
NA	TRBV9	NA	TRBJ1-1	TGTGCCAGCAGTCCGGGGAGATTCAACACTGAAGCTTTCTTT	CASSPGRFNTEAFF
NA	TRBV6-5	NA	TRBJ2-7	TGTGCCAGCTACAGTAACTACGAGCAGTACTTC	CASYSNYEQYF
NA	TRBV29-1	NA	TRBJ2-5	TGCAGCGTTGTGAGCAGGGGAGAGACCCAGTACTTC	CSVVSRGETQYF
NA	TRBV11-3	TRBD2	TRBJ2-3	TGTGCCAGCAGCCTGGGACTAGCGGAACTCACAGATACGCAGTATTTT	CASSLGLAELTDTQYF
NA	TRBV5-1	TRBD2	TRBJ2-5	TGCGCCAGCAGCGCGGGACTAGCGGGGGCCCCCGAACAAGAGACCCAGTACTTC	CASSAGLAGAPEQETQYF
NA	TRBV7-8	NA	TRBJ1-2	TGTGCCAGCAGCTCCCAGGGGACCTATGGCTACACCTTC	CASSSQGTYGYTF
NA	TRBV6-2/TRBV6-3	NA	TRBJ1-2	TGTGCCAGCAGTTACTCGGCGGGGAAGGGGGGCTACACCTTC	CASSYSAGKGGYTF
few	TRBV5-1	NA	TRBJ2-5	TGCGCCAGCAGCTTCCGGGAAACAGAGACCCAGTACTTC	CASSFRETETQYF
NA	TRBV11-2	NA	TRBJ2-3	TGTGCCAGCAGCTTAGGTTTTGACAGTGCGACAGATACGCAGTATTTT	CASSLGFDSATDTQYF
NA	TRBV28	NA	TRBJ2-7	TGTGCCAGCAAGTCTCGCGGAGGGGACTTCGTGGGGTACGAGCAGTACTTC	CASKSRGGDFVGYEQYF
NA	TRBV27	TRBD1	TRBJ1-5	TGTGCCAGCAGCCCCCTGCAACAGGGGTACGTGCAGCCCCAGCATTTT	CASSPLQQGYVQPQHF
NA	TRBV19	NA	TRBJ1-5	TGTGCCAGTAGTACCAGGGATGGTTATCAGCCCCAGCATTTT	CASSTRDGYQPQHF
NA	TRBV27	TRBD1	TRBJ2-7	TGTGCCAGCAGGGGACAGGGCCATGGGGAGCAGTACTTC	CASRGQGHGEQYF
NA	TRBV5-5	NA	TRBJ2-3	TGTGCCAGCAGCGGGGACACATCAACAGATACGCAGTATTTT	CASSGDTSTDTQYF
NA	TRBV7-9	NA	TRBJ1-1	TGTGCCAGCAGCTCCTACCCGGGAGGGGCGAGGAACACTGAAGCTTTCTTT	CASSSYPGGARNTEAFF
NA	TRBV18	NA	TRBJ1-5	TGTGCCAGCTCCAGCCAGGGTCGGGATCAGCCCCAGCATTTT	CASSSQGRDQPQHF
NA	TRBV5-1	NA	TRBJ2-3	TGCGCCAGCATGAGAGCTGCTGTCACAGATACGCAGTATTTT	CASMRAAVTDTQYF
NA	TRBV6-1	TRBD1	TRBJ1-5	TGTGCCAGCGGTGAGCGGGAGGGGGCGGGGGGTCAGCCCCAGCATTTT	CASGEREGAGGQPQHF
NA	TRBV9	TRBD1	TRBJ1-4	TGTGCCAGCAGCGGAGGGACAGGGGGCGGAAAACTGTTTTTT	CASSGGTGGGKLFF
NA	TRBV1	NA	TRBJ2-1	TGCACCAGCAGCCAAGATCGAGCTTTGTACTACAATGAGCAGTTCTTC	CTSSQDRALYYNEQFF
NA	TRBV27	TRBD1	TRBJ1-4	TGTGCCAGCAGTTTAATAGGACAGGGTGGTTTGGAATGGGAAAAACTGTTTTTT	CASSLIGQGGLEWEKLFF
NA	TRBV28	NA	TRBJ1-4	TGTGCCAGCAGTTTTTCTGGCTCTGCCCAGGGGGAAAAACTGTTTTTT	CASSFSGSAQGEKLFF
NA	TRBV2	TRBD1	TRBJ2-3	TGTGCCAGCAGCGAGACAGGGTCAGGGGATACGCAGTATTTT	CASSETGSGDTQYF
few	TRBV6-4	TRBD2	TRBJ2-7	TGTGCCAGCAGTGAAACTAGCGGGAACGAGCAGTACTTC	CASSETSGNEQYF
NA	TRBV13	NA	TRBJ2-7	TGTGCCAGCAGCTTAGTCCAGGGGCGCGACGAGCAGTACTTC	CASSLVQGRDEQYF
NA	TRBV5-6	NA	TRBJ1-6	TGTGCCAGCAGCCCGCGAGTAGGACTGTCTAATTCACCCCTCCACTTT	CASSPRVGLSNSPLHF
NA	TRBV3-1/TRBV3-2	TRBD2	TRBJ2-5	TGTGCCAGCAGGAGGGAGGGCCAAGAGACCCAGTACTTC	CASRREGQETQYF
NA	TRBV5-8	TRBD1	TRBJ1-4	TGTGCCAGCAGCCTGTTAGGGACAGCTTCTAATGAAAAACTGTTTTTT	CASSLLGTASNEKLFF
NA	TRBV9	NA	TRBJ2-1	TGTGCCAGCCAAGCAGGGGACTACAATGAGCAGTTCTTC	CASQAGDYNEQFF
NA	TRBV24-1	NA	TRBJ2-6	TGTGCCACCAGTGACAAGAGCTCTGGGGCCAACGTCCTGACTTTC	CATSDKSSGANVLTF
NA	TRBV30	NA	TRBJ1-4	TGTGCCTGGAGTGAGCCGGGGATTTCAGAAAAACTGTTTTTT	CAWSEPGISEKLFF
NA	TRBV6-1	NA	TRBJ1-6	TGTGCCAGCAGTGAACCAGTGGGTGGGCCTAATAATTCACCCCTCCACTTT	CASSEPVGGPNNSPLHF
NA	TRBV19	TRBD1	TRBJ2-5	TGTGCCATAGGGGGCCCCGGGCAAGAGACCCAGTACTTC	CAIGGPGQETQYF
NA	TRBV19	TRBD1	TRBJ1-3	TGTGCCAGTATTAACAGGGGGCTCGACACCATATATTTT	CASINRGLDTIYF
once	TRBV19	NA	TRBJ1-3	TGTGCCAGTAGCATGGGGGGAAGAGTCGCTGGAAACACCATATATTTT	CASSMGGRVAGNTIYF
NA	TRBV5-1	NA	TRBJ2-1	TGCGCCAGCAGCTTTGGGACGACTAGTTTGATGGTCAATGAGCAGTTCTTC	CASSFGTTSLMVNEQFF
NA	TRBV20-1	NA	TRBJ1-1	TGCAGTGCCAGGCGGGGATCTGAAGCTTTCTTT	CSARRGSEAFF
NA	TRBV11-3	TRBD1	TRBJ2-2	TGTGCCAGCAGCTTACGGACAGGGGGTCTAACCGGGGAGCTGTTTTTT	CASSLRTGGLTGELFF
once	TRBV9	TRBD2	TRBJ2-3	TGTGCCAGCAGCTCCCTAGCGGGAGGGCTACAGTCAGATACGCAGTATTTT	CASSSLAGGLQSDTQYF
few	TRBV28	NA	TRBJ1-1	TGTGCCAGCAGCCTAAAAGGTAGGGGTTCGGAGAACACTGAAGCTTTCTTT	CASSLKGRGSENTEAFF
NA	TRBV27	TRBD1	TRBJ1-6	TGTGCCAGCAGTTTATGGGGGACAGGGGACTCACCCCTCCACTTT	CASSLWGTGDSPLHF
few	TRBV28	NA	TRBJ1-1	TGTGCCAGCAGTTTACCCGGGAACACTGAAGCTTTCTTT	CASSLPGNTEAFF
NA	TRBV10-3	TRBD1	TRBJ1-1	TGTGCCATCAGAGATCGACAGGGGGCGAACACTGAAGCTTTCTTT	CAIRDRQGANTEAFF
NA	TRBV6-5	NA	TRBJ1-1	TGTGCCAGCAGGTACCACCGAGGAAACTCTGAAGCTTTCTTT	CASRYHRGNSEAFF
NA	TRBV6-2/TRBV6-3	NA	TRBJ1-2	TGTGCCAGCAGTTACAGCTATAACTATGGCTACACCTTC	CASSYSYNYGYTF
NA	TRBV10-3	NA	TRBJ1-1	TGTGCCATCAGTACAGGAATGAACACTGAAGCTTTCTTT	CAISTGMNTEAFF
NA	TRBV24-1	NA	TRBJ1-3	TGTGCCACCAGTGACTCCTTGGCCGGAAACACCATATATTTT	CATSDSLAGNTIYF
once	TRBV10-3	TRBD2	TRBJ2-1	TGTGCCATCAGTGAGTTCCTAGCGGGAGGCGATGAGCAGTTCTTC	CAISEFLAGGDEQFF
once	TRBV7-8	NA	TRBJ2-1	TGTGCCAGCAGCCCAGGGCGAATCGGCGTCTCTCGGAGTATAAACAATGAGCAGTTCTTC	CASSPGRIGVSRSINNEQFF
NA	TRBV5-6	TRBD2	TRBJ2-7	TGTGCCAGCAGTCTAGCGGGGGCTTTCCCCGAGCAGTACTTC	CASSLAGAFPEQYF
NA	TRBV4-3	NA	TRBJ1-1	TGCGCCAGCAGCCAAGACAATCCCCGGGGAGGCGTGAACACTGAAGCTTTCTTT	CASSQDNPRGGVNTEAFF